The rows below give T cell receptor beta chains drawn from one sample of a study of cytomegalovirus exposure and HLA in healthy donors. Clones were sequenced by immunoSEQ multiplex PCR, and TCRdb holds only the in-frame ones, with some missing. Of just under 95,000 clones listed, around four fifths are singletons. Source material: PBMCs. The receptors were gathered from a man aged 45 to 65 in good health and CMV-seropositive. CDR3s include the opening cysteine and the closing phenylalanine or tryptophan. D genes are given only for firm matches.

>TRBJ1-1|NA|TRBV29-1
CSVVGQGFTEAFF
>TRBJ2-7|TRBD2|TRBV9
CASSRDYYEQYF
>TRBJ2-5|TRBD1|TRBV30
CAFHRGRVETQYF
>TRBJ1-2|TRBD1|TRBV5-4
CASSLFTGGVGYTF
>TRBJ2-7|NA|TRBV27
CASSAGLGHEQYF
>TRBJ1-1|NA|TRBV11-2
CASSLVPDTEAFF
>TRBJ2-1|NA|TRBV7-7
CASSHTPNNEQFF
>TRBJ2-5|NA|TRBV5-1
CASSAGLRETQYF
>TRBJ2-5|TRBD1|TRBV18
CASSGQGGQETQYF
>TRBJ1-3|NA|TRBV13
CASSNSGMSGNTIYF
>TRBJ1-5|TRBD1|TRBV7-2
CASSTGTGGQPQHF
>TRBJ2-7|NA|TRBV7-2
CASSLGPVSSYEQYF
>TRBJ2-5|TRBD1|TRBV4-2
CASSPTGETQYF
>TRBJ2-7|TRBD2|TRBV2
CASSLAGVWSYEQYF
>TRBJ1-5|NA|TRBV2
CASLQGANQPQNF
>TRBJ1-4|NA|TRBV18
CASSPLSGGDEKLFF
>TRBJ2-7|NA|TRBV28
CASKGAGAAYEQYF
>TRBJ1-1|NA|TRBV5-1
CASSLADKNTEAFF
>TRBJ1-4|NA|TRBV4-1
CASSPGSGDANEKLFF
>NA|NA|TRBV4-1
CANSSAGSDYEQYF
>TRBJ1-5|NA|TRBV28
CASSSQIGKISNQPQHF
>TRBJ2-7|TRBD1|TRBV2
CASRQTGVGEQYF
>TRBJ2-1|NA|TRBV5-1
CASSAGQYVNEQFF
>TRBJ2-2|TRBD1|TRBV7-3
CASSMDRGHTGELFF
>TRBJ1-2|TRBD1|TRBV19
CASSIGTGYGYTF
>TRBJ2-7|TRBD2|TRBV7-9
CASSQPGLAHEQYF
>TRBJ1-5|NA|TRBV10-1
CASRVSGWNQPQHF
>TRBJ2-7|TRBD1|TRBV7-2
CASRSAGGPYEQYF
>TRBJ2-7|NA|TRBV2
CASSDRTYEQYF
>TRBJ2-7|NA|TRBV10-3
CAISGWQDYEQYF
>TRBJ2-2|TRBD1|TRBV2
CASWTINRGSAGELFF
>TRBJ2-7|TRBD2|TRBV4-3
CASSQGGGYEQYF
>TRBJ1-4|TRBD1|TRBV10-3
CAISAGTGEEKLFF
>TRBJ1-6|NA|TRBV27
CASSFEAGLGSPLHF
>TRBJ1-2|NA|TRBV7-3
CASSLREDSNYGYTF
>TRBJ2-7|NA|TRBV2
CATRGDSYEQYF
>TRBJ2-7|NA|TRBV4-3
CASSQDKGAYEQYF
>TRBJ1-2|NA|TRBV7-2
CASTPHGQNYGYTF
>TRBJ1-2|NA|TRBV30
CAWSVSGNYGYAF
>TRBJ1-4|TRBD1|TRBV28
CASSLEGAVEKLFF
>TRBJ2-1|NA|TRBV6-5
CASSYAPSSNEQFF
>TRBJ2-2|TRBD1|TRBV19
CASQGQGFAGELFF
>TRBJ1-1|NA|TRBV5-1
CASSLNRNTEAFF
>TRBJ1-1|TRBD1|TRBV5-8
CASSGTENTEAFF
>TRBJ2-3|TRBD2|TRBV28
CASRLAGGQTDTQYF
>TRBJ2-7|NA|TRBV15
CATASDYGSYEQYF
>TRBJ1-2|TRBD1|TRBV29-1
CSLGDSNYGYTF
>TRBJ1-2|TRBD1|TRBV6-1
CASIMNRGLVGYTF
>TRBJ2-3|TRBD1|TRBV18
CASSPRTGGKDTQYF
>TRBJ1-6|TRBD1|TRBV11-2
CASSPQGGNSPLHF